Presented here are 27 T cell receptor beta chains from one specimen sequenced in a study of cytomegalovirus exposure and HLA in healthy donors. The PCR used 60 Vbeta and 13 Jbeta primers. TCRdb's table, derived via immunoSEQ multiplex PCR, lists solely in-frame clones and lacks some. The data show around 120,000 clones, 70% to 80% seen once. The sequenced sample consisted of PBMCs. These receptors all stem from a middle-aged man in good health and CMV-seropositive.

The chain uses TRBV5-6 and TRBJ2-1, with 10 bases matching TRBD2. Germline lookup yields CDR1 SGHDT and CDR2 YYEEEE. The V gene end was trimmed by 6 bases and the J gene end by 2 bases; junction bases not matched to a gene: 5. CDR3 size: 15 residues. The CDR3 here is CASTKGTSAYNEQFF. The CDR3 DNA is TGTGCCAGCACCAAGGGGACTAGCGCCTACAATGAGCAGTTCTTC.

The chain has TRBV14 and TRBJ2-1; 7 nucleotides agree with TRBD2. The V and J ends lost 3 bases and 10 bases, in that order; junction bases with no gene match: 6. CDR1 is SGHDN and CDR2 is FVKESK in the germline V gene. The CDR3 sequence is 13 residues long. In DNA form, the CDR3 reads TGTGCCAGCAGCCAGGGGGGGGTGGAGGAGCAGTTCTTC. It is translated as CASSQGGVEEQFF.

V usage is TRBV19 and J usage is TRBJ2-5, with 11 bases identical to TRBD1. The end of the DNA is better explained by TRBJ2-7, so the J call may be wrong. Germline CDR1 and CDR2: LNHDA and SQIVND (reference sequence). This CDR3 spans 14 amino acids. The CDR3 sequence: CASSRTGGLYEQYF. The DNA for the CDR3 is TGTGCCAGTAGTCGGACAGGGGGCCTCTACGAGCAGTACTTC.

The chain employs TRBV6-6 and TRBJ2-5, with D maybe TRBD2 (5 bases). V dropped 0 bases and J dropped 5 bases, with 16 bases sitting between them. The CDR3 has 16 amino acids. Germline V gene lookup returns CDR1 MNHNY and CDR2 SVGAGI (reference sequence). CDR3 coding DNA: TGTGCCAGCAGTTACTCGCAGAGAGGGCGCAGGGAGACCCAGTACTTC. Encoded protein: CASSYSQRGRRETQYF.

V is TRBV7-2 and J is TRBJ2-7; D ambiguous. Germline values: CDR1 SGHTA, CDR2 FQGNSA. The V gene lost 4 bases and the J gene lost 1 base, with 11 bases spanning the gap. This CDR3 contains 14 residues. Here the CDR3 reads CASSSSQVSYEQYF. CDR3 in DNA: TGTGCCAGCAGCTCTTCCCAGGTATCCTACGAGCAGTACTTC. Filled out from reference TRBV7-2 and TRBJ2-7, the complete variable domain reads GAGVSQSPSNKVTEKGKDVELRCDPISGHTALYWYRQSLGQGLEFLIYFQGNSAPDKSGLPSDRFSAERTGGSVSTLTIQRTQQEDSAVYLCASSSSQVSYEQYFGPGTRLTVT.

This chain uses TRBV19 with TRBJ2-2; 8 bases are shared with TRBD2. The CDR3 has 14 residues. V lost 1 base, J lost 7 bases, and 2 bases stayed unmatched. Germline V gene sequence: CDR1 LNHDA, CDR2 SQIVND (reference sequence). CDR3 sequence (DNA): TGTGCCAGTAGTATAGCGGGGGGGCTCGGGGAGCTGTTTTTT. It codes for CASSIAGGLGELFF.

This clone was observed a handful of times. The gene calls are TRBV29-1 and TRBJ2-3, with 8 bases aligning to TRBD2. The germline V gene encodes CDR1 SQVTM and CDR2 ANQGSEA. After removal of 2 bases from V and 4 bases from J, the junction contained 5 bases not matched to a gene. The CDR3 is 14 residues long. CDR3 loop: CSVEPREGADTQYF. The DNA of the CDR3 is TGCAGCGTTGAACCCCGGGAGGGGGCAGATACGCAGTATTTT.

The CDR3 reads CATSREGTGGETQYF. As DNA, the CDR3 is TGTGCCACCAGCAGAGAAGGGACAGGGGGAGAGACCCAGTACTTC. The chain joins TRBV15 to TRBJ2-5; TRBD1 matches 11 bases. The V gene end was trimmed by 0 bases and the J gene end by 4 bases; junction bases not matched to a gene: 1. The length of the CDR3 is 15 residues. Germline lookup yields CDR1 LNHNV and CDR2 YYDKDF (reference sequence).

The CDR3 DNA reads TGTGCCAGTAGTTATTTGTCTACCGGTGGCTACACCTTC. Its protein product is CASSYLSTGGYTF. The genes are TRBV19 and TRBJ1-2; D not resolved. V lost 5 bases and J 7 bases, leaving 14 bases between the germline ends. CDR1 and CDR2 from the germline V gene are LNHDA and SQIVND (reference sequence). This CDR3 comprises 13 residues.

Concerning this clone: Other DNA sequences within the sample encode an identical CDR3. J is TRBJ2-5 and V is TRBV7-2, with 8 positions matching TRBD1. Per germline, CDR1 SGHTA and CDR2 FQGNSA. The CDR3 loop spans 14 amino acids. Unmatched junction bases numbered 5, after V lost 5 bases and J lost 3 bases. This CDR3 is CASSPNRGKETQYF. The CDR3, as DNA: TGTGCCAGCAGCCCCAACAGGGGGAAAGAGACCCAGTACTTC.

This clone has only a few counts. V is TRBV7-8 and J is TRBJ2-3; a weak D match, TRBD2 (7 bases). Germline V gene lookup returns CDR1 SGHVS and CDR2 FQNEAQ. This CDR3 spans 13 amino acids. V gave up 3 bases and J gave up 13 bases, with 17 bases separating them. In nucleotides, the CDR3 is TGTGCCAGCAGCTTGGGGGGGGCTCCGGAAAAGTATTTT. It codes for CASSLGGAPEKYF.

This clone showed up just a few times. In nucleotides, the CDR3 is TGTGCCAGCAGCTTAGGAGCGGGAGGGCCACAGGAGCAGTACTTC. Amino acid sequence: CASSLGAGGPQEQYF. The chain has TRBV7-9 and TRBJ2-7; 10 bases align to TRBD2. CDR3 length: 15 residues. Germline V lookup: CDR1 SEHNR, CDR2 FQNEAQ (reference sequence). V shed 1 base and J 7 bases; nucleotides not matched to a gene: 7.

This clone is medium-sized in the sample. The V call is TRBV6-1, the J call TRBJ1-1; 8 bases map to TRBD1. The trim removed 10 bases at V and 4 bases at J, leaving 8 bases unmatched. Germline V lookup: CDR1 MNHNS, CDR2 SASEGT. This CDR3 has 13 residues. The CDR3 coding sequence is TGTGCCACAGGGGGCGTGGGGGGCACTGAAGCTTTCTTT. Translating it yields CATGGVGGTEAFF.

CDR3: CASSVQTGASNTEAFF. The CDR3 DNA follows: TGCGCCAGCAGCGTTCAGACAGGGGCCTCAAACACTGAAGCTTTCTTT. J is TRBJ1-1 and V is TRBV5-1, with TRBD1 matching over 8 bases. The J segment lost 2 bases and the V segment lost 4 bases, leaving 10 bases of the junction unmatched. The germline V gene has CDR1 SGHRS and CDR2 YFSETQ. The CDR3 is 16 amino acids.

The chain recombines TRBV10-2 with TRBJ2-5, with D possibly TRBD2 on 5 matching bases. The V gene lost 2 bases and the J gene lost 1 base, with 11 bases spanning the gap. The CDR3 contains 15 residues. Germline V gives CDR1 WSHSY, CDR2 SAAADI. The CDR3 DNA follows: TGCGCCAGCAGTGAGGTTGCGGCGGGCCAAGAGACCCAGTACTTC. It is translated as CASSEVAAGQETQYF.

This clone showed up just a few times. This chain uses TRBV27 with TRBJ2-3, with D maybe TRBD2 (6 bases). This CDR3 region has 18 residues. The V gene lost 0 bases and the J gene lost 2 bases, with 18 bases spanning the gap. Germline CDR1 reads MNHEY; CDR2 reads SMNVEV (reference sequence). CDR3 protein: CASSLSFPTGGVTDTQYF. CDR3 bases: TGTGCCAGCAGTTTATCGTTCCCGACCGGAGGGGTCACAGATACGCAGTATTTT.

The J gene is TRBJ1-2, the V gene TRBV21-1; the D call TRBD1 from the table was never checked on the DNA. TRBV21-1 is deemed a pseudogene. CDR3 length: 15 residues. The CDR3 nucleotides are TGTGCCAGCAGCAGGCAGGTGGATTTGAACTATGGCTACACCTTC. It codes for CASSRQVDLNYGYTF.

This clone has only a few counts. Other DNA sequences in the same sample also yield this CDR3. The chain links TRBV9 to TRBJ1-6, with D possibly being TRBD1 (5 bases). CDR3 size: 14 residues. V was trimmed by 0 bases and J by 8 bases, leaving 9 bases between them. Germline CDR1 and CDR2: SGDLS and YYNGEE. The CDR3 here is CASSVDRRDSPLHF. The DNA of the CDR3 is TGTGCCAGCAGCGTAGACAGGCGAGATTCACCCCTCCACTTT. The full variable domain, with the rest looked up from reference TRBV9 and TRBJ1-6, is DSGVTQTPKHLITATGQRVTLRCSPRSGDLSVYWYQQSLDQGLQFLIQYYNGEERAKGNILERFSAQQFPDLHSELNLSSLELGDSALYFCASSVDRRDSPLHFGNGTRLTVT.

This clone was picked up one time. The chain employs TRBV5-1 and TRBJ1-2; 7 bases fit TRBD1. CDR1 SGHRS and CDR2 YFSETQ come from the germline V gene. The CDR3 runs to 13 residues. With V trimmed by 4 bases and J by 3 bases, 3 bases remained unmatched. CDR3 amino acids: CASSPDRDYGYTF. The CDR3 DNA reads as TGCGCCAGCAGCCCCGACAGGGACTATGGCTACACCTTC.

The genes are TRBV6-6 and TRBJ1-1, with 7 nucleotides matching TRBD1. This CDR3 contains 15 residues. V trimming: 6 bases; J trimming: 1 base; junction bases outside the gene matches: 8. CDR1 is MNHNY, CDR2 SVGAGI, per germline (reference sequence). CDR3 residues: CASRTLTGKNTEAFF. In nucleotides, the CDR3 is TGTGCCAGCAGAACACTGACAGGGAAGAACACTGAAGCTTTCTTT.

The J gene is TRBJ2-1, the V gene TRBV7-3; 11 bases are shared with TRBD2. V lost 5 bases to trimming and J lost 6 bases; unmatched junction nucleotides: 6. This CDR3 has 15 amino acids. Germline CDR1 and CDR2: SGHTA and FQGTGA. The CDR3 region is CASSPPGLAVNEQFF. The CDR3 DNA sequence: TGTGCCAGCAGCCCACCGGGACTAGCGGTCAATGAGCAGTTCTTC.

J is TRBJ2-5 and V is TRBV27; 7 bases agree with TRBD2. Per germline, CDR1 MNHEY and CDR2 SMNVEV (reference sequence). V lost 6 bases to trimming and J lost 3 bases; unmatched junction nucleotides: 10. The CDR3 contains 15 residues. CDR3 protein: CASRGVSGTEETQYF. The CDR3 region has the DNA TGTGCCAGCAGGGGGGTAAGCGGGACGGAAGAGACCCAGTACTTC.

This clone is a singleton in its sample. The V and J genes are TRBV9 and TRBJ2-7; TRBD1 matches 7 bases. Germline V gene data show CDR1 as SGDLS and CDR2 as YYNGEE. CDR3 length: 14 residues. The ends lost 4 bases at V and 2 bases at J; junction bases unmatched: 6. CDR3 region: CASSPRDSPYEQYF. The CDR3, as DNA: TGTGCCAGCAGCCCCCGGGACAGCCCCTACGAGCAGTACTTC.

The chain joins TRBV6-1 to TRBJ2-6, with 7 nucleotides matching TRBD1. The V segment lost 4 bases and the J segment 0 bases; nucleotides outside the gene matches: 9. Looked up from germline, CDR1 is MNHNS and CDR2 is SASEGT. The length of the CDR3 is 18 residues. CDR3 nucleotides: TGTGCCAGCAGTGTCGGAAGGGGGCTACTCTCTGGGGCCAACGTCCTGACTTTC. Translating it yields CASSVGRGLLSGANVLTF.

This clone came up once. V is TRBV7-8 and J is TRBJ2-7; the D gene is possibly TRBD2 (5 bases). The CDR3 loop spans 13 amino acids. CDR1 is SGHVS and CDR2 is FQNEAQ in the germline V gene. V was trimmed by 1 base and J by 7 bases, leaving 11 bases between them. The CDR3 spells CASSLDLKREQYF. The CDR3 bases are TGTGCCAGCAGCTTAGACCTTAAGCGGGAGCAGTACTTC.

The chain couples TRBV2 to TRBJ2-4, with TRBD2 matching over 13 bases. The CDR3 is made up of 15 amino acids. Germline V lookup: CDR1 SNHLY, CDR2 FYNNEI. V was pared by 2 bases and J by 8 bases, with 3 bases of the junction left unmatched. CDR3 in amino acids: CASSELGTSGDIQYF. CDR3 DNA: TGTGCCAGCAGTGAACTCGGGACTAGCGGGGACATTCAGTACTTC.

This clone was found once. The rearrangement links TRBV15 to TRBJ1-5; the D gene is possibly TRBD1 (6 bases). CDR1 LNHNV and CDR2 YYDKDF come from the germline V gene (reference sequence). With 1 base removed from V and 5 bases from J, the gap between germline ends came to 15 bases. The CDR3 consists of 16 residues. CDR3 in amino acids: CATSRARTEFDQPQHF. CDR3 nucleotide sequence: TGTGCCACCAGCAGAGCAAGGACAGAGTTTGATCAGCCCCAGCATTTT.